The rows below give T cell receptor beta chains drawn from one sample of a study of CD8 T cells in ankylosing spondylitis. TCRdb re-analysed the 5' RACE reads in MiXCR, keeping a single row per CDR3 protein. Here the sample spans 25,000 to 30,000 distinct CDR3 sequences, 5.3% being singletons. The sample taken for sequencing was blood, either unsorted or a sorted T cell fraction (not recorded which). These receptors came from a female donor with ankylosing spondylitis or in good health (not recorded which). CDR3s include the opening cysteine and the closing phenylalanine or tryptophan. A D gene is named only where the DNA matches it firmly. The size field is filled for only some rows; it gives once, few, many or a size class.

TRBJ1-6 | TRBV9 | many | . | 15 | CASSPRQENNSPLHF | TGTGCCAGCAGCCCCCGACAGGAAAATAATTCACCCCTCCACTTT
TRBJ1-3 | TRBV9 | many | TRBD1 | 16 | CASSVGEGASGNTIYF | TGTGCCAGCAGCGTAGGCGAGGGGGCTTCTGGAAACACCATATATTTT
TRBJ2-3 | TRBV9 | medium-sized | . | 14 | CASSGTLSSDTQYF | TGTGCCAGCAGCGGGACCCTGTCGTCAGATACGCAGTATTTT
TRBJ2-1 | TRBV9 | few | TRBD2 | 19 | CASSGPGTSGGPGYNEQFF | TGTGCCAGCAGCGGACCCGGGACTAGCGGGGGGCCGGGTTACAATGAGCAGTTCTTC
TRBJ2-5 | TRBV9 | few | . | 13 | CASSVDATETQYF | TGTGCCAGCAGCGTAGATGCAACTGAGACCCAGTACTTC
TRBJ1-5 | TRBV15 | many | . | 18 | CATSRGESTASSNQPQHF | TGTGCCACCAGCAGAGGGGAGTCGACAGCCTCTAGCAATCAGCCCCAGCATTTT
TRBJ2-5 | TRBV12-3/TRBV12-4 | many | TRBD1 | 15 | CASSSYPDRAETQYF | TGTGCCAGCAGTTCCTACCCCGACAGGGCTGAGACCCAGTACTTC
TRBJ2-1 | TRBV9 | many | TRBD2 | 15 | CASSVVGTSGDEQFF | TGTGCCAGCAGCGTAGTAGGCACTAGCGGGGATGAGCAGTTCTTC
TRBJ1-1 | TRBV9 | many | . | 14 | CASSVGPKNTEAFF | TGTGCCAGCAGCGTAGGTCCCAAGAACACTGAAGCTTTCTTT
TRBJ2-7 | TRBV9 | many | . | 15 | CASSVGGDERYEQYF | TGTGCCAGCAGCGTAGGGGGTGATGAACGGTACGAGCAGTACTTC
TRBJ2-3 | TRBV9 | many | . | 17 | CASSVGGPAKKGDTQYF | TGTGCCAGCAGCGTAGGGGGGCCGGCGAAGAAGGGGGATACGCAGTATTTT
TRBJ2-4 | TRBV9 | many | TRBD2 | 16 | CASSAGGALAKNIQYF | TGTGCCAGCAGCGCCGGGGGGGCGTTAGCCAAAAACATTCAGTACTTC
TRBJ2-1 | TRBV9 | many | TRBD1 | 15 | CASSVDEDRRREQFF | TGTGCCAGCAGCGTAGATGAGGACAGGCGAAGGGAGCAGTTCTTC
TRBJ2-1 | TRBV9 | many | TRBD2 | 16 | CASSPPGVAGAHEQFF | TGTGCCAGCAGCCCCCCCGGGGTAGCGGGGGCCCATGAGCAGTTCTTC
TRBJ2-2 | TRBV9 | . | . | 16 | CASSVAPLVNTGELFF | TGTGCCAGCAGCGTAGCCCCTCTGGTGAACACCGGGGAGCTGTTTTTT
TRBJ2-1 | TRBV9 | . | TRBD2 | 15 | CASSVVGGVSVEQFF | TGTGCCAGCAGCGTAGTTGGGGGGGTGAGCGTCGAGCAGTTCTTC
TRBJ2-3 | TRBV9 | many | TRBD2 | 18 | CASSVVGLGAGGSDTQYF | TGTGCCAGCAGCGTAGTAGGGTTGGGAGCGGGAGGCTCAGATACGCAGTATTTT
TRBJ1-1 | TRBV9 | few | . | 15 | CASSVDSSSNTEAFF | TGTGCCAGCAGCGTAGACAGCTCTTCGAACACTGAAGCTTTCTTT
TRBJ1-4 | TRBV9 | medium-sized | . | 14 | CASSVEGVPEKLFF | TGTGCCAGCAGCGTAGAGGGAGTTCCCGAAAAACTGTTTTTT
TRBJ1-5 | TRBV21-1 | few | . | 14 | CASSKASGVQPQHF | TGTGCCAGCAGCAAAGCGTCAGGGGTTCAGCCCCAGCATTTT
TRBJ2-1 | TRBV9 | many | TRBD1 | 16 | CASSPHPTGGNGEQFF | TGTGCCAGCAGCCCCCACCCGACAGGGGGTAACGGTGAGCAGTTCTTC
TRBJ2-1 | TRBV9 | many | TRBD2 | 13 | CASSVAGGNEQFF | TGTGCCAGCAGCGTAGCGGGAGGGAATGAGCAGTTCTTC